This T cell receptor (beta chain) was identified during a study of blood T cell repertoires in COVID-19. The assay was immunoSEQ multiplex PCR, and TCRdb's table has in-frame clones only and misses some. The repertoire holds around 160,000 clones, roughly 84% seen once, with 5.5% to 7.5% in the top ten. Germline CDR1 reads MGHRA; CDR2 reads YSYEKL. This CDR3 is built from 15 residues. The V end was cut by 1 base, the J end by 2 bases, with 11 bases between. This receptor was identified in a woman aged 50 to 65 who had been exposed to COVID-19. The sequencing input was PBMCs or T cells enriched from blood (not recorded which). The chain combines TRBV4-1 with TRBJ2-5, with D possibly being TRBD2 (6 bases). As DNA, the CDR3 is TGCGCCAGCAGCCAAGGCCGGGGGTCGCAAGAGACCCAGTACTTC. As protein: CASSQGRGSQETQYF.